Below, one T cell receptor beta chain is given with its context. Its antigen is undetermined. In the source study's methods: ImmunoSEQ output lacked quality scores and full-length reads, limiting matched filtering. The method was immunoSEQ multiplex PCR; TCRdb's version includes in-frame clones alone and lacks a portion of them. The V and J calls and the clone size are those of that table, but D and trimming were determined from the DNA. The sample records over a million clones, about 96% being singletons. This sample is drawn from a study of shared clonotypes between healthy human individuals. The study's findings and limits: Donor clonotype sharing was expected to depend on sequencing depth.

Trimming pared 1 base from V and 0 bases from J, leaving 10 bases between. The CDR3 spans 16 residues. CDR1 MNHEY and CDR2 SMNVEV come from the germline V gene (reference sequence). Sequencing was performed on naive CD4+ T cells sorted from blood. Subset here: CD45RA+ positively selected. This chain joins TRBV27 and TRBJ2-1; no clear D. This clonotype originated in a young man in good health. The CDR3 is CASSLFRFSSYNEQFF. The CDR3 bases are TGTGCCAGCAGTTTATTCCGGTTTAGCTCCTACAATGAGCAGTTCTTC.